This note documents a single TCR beta chain sequence. Its antigen is not identified. Trimming removed 2 bases at V and 4 bases at J, with 21 bases between. The CDR3 spans 18 residues. This entry comes from a study of stem cell transplantation in POMP-related autoinflammatory disease. The method was immunoSEQ multiplex PCR; TCRdb's version includes in-frame clones alone and lacks a portion of them. This sample has some 68,000 clones, with approximately 91% found just once. Whole-study findings and limits: Fewer unique TRB V-J gene pairings were identified in patients with PRAID.

The origin of this receptor is a human patient with POMP-related autoinflammation and immune dysregulation (PRAID). Some of these T cells may belong to the graft donor. The chain carries TRBV23-1 and TRBJ1-5; D perhaps matches TRBD1 (6 bases). TRBV23-1 is given ORF status, its function remaining uncertain. Sequencing was performed on CD4+ T cells from PBMCs, taken after stem cell transplantation. The CDR3 DNA reads TGCGCCAGCAGTCAACGAGCCTACAGGGCAGTCGGAAATCAGCCCCAGCATTTT. It yields the protein CASSQRAYRAVGNQPQHF.